The clone carrying this T cell receptor beta chain has just a few counts. Its antigen is unknown. Each CDR3 protein gets one entry after TCRdb re-called the reads with MiXCR. The data show fewer than 350,000 distinct CDR3 sequences, with 9% to 9.5% seen just once and about 4.5% held by the top ten. V was pared by 6 bases and J by 6 bases, with 19 bases between. The CDR3 sequence is 15 residues long. The data are from a study of T cell repertoires in cytomegalovirus infection. Study-level background: CMV infection together with matching HLA type was indicated by public TCR beta signatures.

Study-level points and caveats: Clonotype analysis showed dominance of the ex vivo response by HLA-C-restricted CMV-specific TCR beta clonotypes. Pooled public TCR beta family frequency picked out CMV carriers with the relevant HLA.

The sequenced material came from PBMCs. The TCR comes from a human donor in good health (CMV status not recorded). Some clones in this sample may be carry-over from other donors' samples. V is TRBV12-3 or TRBV12-4 and J is TRBJ2-3, with D perhaps TRBD1 (5 bases). CDR3 sequence reads: CASSSDRPSTDTQYF. The CDR3 region has the DNA TGTGCCAGCAGCTCAGACAGACCCTCAACCGATACGCAGTATTTT.